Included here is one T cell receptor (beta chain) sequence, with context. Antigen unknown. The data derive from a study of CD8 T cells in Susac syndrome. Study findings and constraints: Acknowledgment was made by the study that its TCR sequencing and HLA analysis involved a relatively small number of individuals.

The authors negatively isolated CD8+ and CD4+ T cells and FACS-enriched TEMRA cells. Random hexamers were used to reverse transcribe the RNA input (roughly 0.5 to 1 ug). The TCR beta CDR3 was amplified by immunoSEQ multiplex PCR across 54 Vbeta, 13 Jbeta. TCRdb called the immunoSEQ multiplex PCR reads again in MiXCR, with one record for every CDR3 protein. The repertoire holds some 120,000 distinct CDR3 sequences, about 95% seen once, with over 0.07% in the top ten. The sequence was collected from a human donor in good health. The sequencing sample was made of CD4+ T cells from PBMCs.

The CDR3 DNA sequence: TGTGCCAGCAGCCCACAGACAGGGAGGAACACTGAAGCTTTCTTT. Protein: CASSPQTGRNTEAFF. The chain recombines TRBV14 with TRBJ1-1, with 7 positions matching TRBD1. Trimming at V came to 4 bases and at J to 1 base, leaving 6 bases not matched to a gene. The CDR3 contains 15 residues. The germline CDR1 and CDR2 sequences are SGHDN and FVKESK.